This T cell receptor beta chain derives from a study of cytomegalovirus exposure and HLA in healthy donors. Study-wide background: Earlier findings included some 120 million unique TCR beta sequences obtained from 180 million or so T cells.

General study points: Per a later analysis, 15,000 to 20,000 TCR beta sequences showed association with HLA alleles at 0.05 false discovery rate.

Details on this clone: The target antigen is unknown.

Researchers ran the PCR with 60 Vbeta and 13 Jbeta primers. The assay was immunoSEQ multiplex PCR, and TCRdb's table has in-frame clones only and misses some. The sample carries 130,000 or so clones, approximately 79% recorded once. The germline CDR1 and CDR2 sequences are LGHNA and YNFKEQ. This CDR3 contains 15 residues. The ends were cut back, 4 bases at V and 5 bases at J, with 15 bases in the middle. The clonotype originates from a man between 45 and 60 years old in good health and CMV-seropositive. This chain uses TRBV4-2 with TRBJ2-1; the D gene is possibly TRBD2 (5 bases). Sequenced sample: PBMCs. The DNA of the CDR3 is TGTGCCAGCAGCCGTACGGACTTATTTAACAATGAGCAGTTCTTC. The encoded protein is CASSRTDLFNNEQFF.